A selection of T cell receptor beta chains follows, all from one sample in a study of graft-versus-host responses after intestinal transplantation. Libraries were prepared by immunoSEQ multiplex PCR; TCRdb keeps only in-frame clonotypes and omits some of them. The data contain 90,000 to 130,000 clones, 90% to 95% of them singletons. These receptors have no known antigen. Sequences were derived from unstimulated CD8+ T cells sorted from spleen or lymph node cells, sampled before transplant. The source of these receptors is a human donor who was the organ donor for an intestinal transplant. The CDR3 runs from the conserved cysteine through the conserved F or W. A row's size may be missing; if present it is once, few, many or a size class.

cdr3_aa: CASSETFRGALVGVDEQFF
v_call: TRBV2
clone_size: once
cdr3_length: 19

cdr3_aa: CATSGDYTYTGELFF
v_call: TRBV15
clone_size: NA
cdr3_length: 15

cdr3_aa: CASSLRGGMRYEAFF
v_call: TRBV27
clone_size: NA
cdr3_length: 15

cdr3_aa: CASSLRQRYTDTQYF
v_call: TRBV28
clone_size: once
cdr3_length: 15

cdr3_aa: CASSVGSGVGRDTQYF
v_call: TRBV9
clone_size: once
cdr3_length: 16

cdr3_aa: CASSGRDRGLTEAFF
v_call: TRBV4-1
clone_size: NA
cdr3_length: 15

cdr3_aa: CASMQPPGSDTDTQYF
v_call: TRBV6-6
clone_size: NA
cdr3_length: 16

cdr3_aa: CASSRSRLAGGVGRNEQFF
v_call: TRBV4-1
clone_size: once
cdr3_length: 19

cdr3_aa: CASSQATGARETQYF
v_call: TRBV4-2
clone_size: NA
cdr3_length: 15

cdr3_aa: CASMVDKGKQFF
v_call: TRBV28
clone_size: NA
cdr3_length: 12

cdr3_aa: CASSSEMAFQPQHF
v_call: TRBV7-8
clone_size: NA
cdr3_length: 14

cdr3_aa: CASSVGTGTNEGLFF
v_call: TRBV9
clone_size: NA
cdr3_length: 15

cdr3_aa: CASSPGQGVDEQYF
v_call: TRBV28
clone_size: NA
cdr3_length: 14

cdr3_aa: CSVPDIPGNPTDTQYF
v_call: TRBV29-1
clone_size: NA
cdr3_length: 16

cdr3_aa: CAHRTQGPEAFF
v_call: TRBV30
clone_size: once
cdr3_length: 12

cdr3_aa: CASSASGRGYNEQFF
v_call: TRBV9
clone_size: NA
cdr3_length: 15

cdr3_aa: CASSDGTSNEQFF
v_call: TRBV9
clone_size: once
cdr3_length: 13

cdr3_aa: CASSPSGGEQYF
v_call: TRBV6-6
clone_size: NA
cdr3_length: 12

cdr3_aa: CASSAGRGAQDEQYF
v_call: TRBV7-7
clone_size: NA
cdr3_length: 15

cdr3_aa: CASSSGTGLFF
v_call: TRBV5-1
clone_size: NA
cdr3_length: 11

cdr3_aa: CASSLFGAAPSYEQYF
v_call: TRBV7-9
clone_size: NA
cdr3_length: 16

cdr3_aa: CSANSGYEQYF
v_call: TRBV20-1
clone_size: NA
cdr3_length: 11

cdr3_aa: CASSDLWTGTSTDTQYF
v_call: TRBV6-1
clone_size: few
cdr3_length: 17

cdr3_aa: CASSSGLASNEQYF
v_call: TRBV5-4
clone_size: NA
cdr3_length: 14